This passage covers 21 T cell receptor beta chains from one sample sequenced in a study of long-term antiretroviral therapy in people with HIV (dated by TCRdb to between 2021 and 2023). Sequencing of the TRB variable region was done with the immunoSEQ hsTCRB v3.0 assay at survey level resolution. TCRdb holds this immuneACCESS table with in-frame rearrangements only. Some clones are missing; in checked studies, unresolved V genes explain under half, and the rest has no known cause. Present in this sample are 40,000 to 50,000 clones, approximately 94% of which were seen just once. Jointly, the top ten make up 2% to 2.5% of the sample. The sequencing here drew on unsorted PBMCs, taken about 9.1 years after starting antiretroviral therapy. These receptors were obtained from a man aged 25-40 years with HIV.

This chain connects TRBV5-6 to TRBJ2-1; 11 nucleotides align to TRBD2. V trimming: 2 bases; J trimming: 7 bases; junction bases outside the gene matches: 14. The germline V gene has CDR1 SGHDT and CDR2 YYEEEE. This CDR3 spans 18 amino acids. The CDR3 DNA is TGTGCCAGCAGCTTTCCAGAGATGGTAGCGGGGGGGATAAATGAGCAGTTCTTC. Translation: CASSFPEMVAGGINEQFF.

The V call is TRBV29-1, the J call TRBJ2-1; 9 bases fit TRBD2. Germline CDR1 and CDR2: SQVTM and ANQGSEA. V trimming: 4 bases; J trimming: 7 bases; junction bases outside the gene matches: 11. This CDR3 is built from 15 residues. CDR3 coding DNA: TGCAGCGTTGTCGGCGCGGGGGGGCCTAGGAATGAGCAGTTCTTC. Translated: CSVVGAGGPRNEQFF.

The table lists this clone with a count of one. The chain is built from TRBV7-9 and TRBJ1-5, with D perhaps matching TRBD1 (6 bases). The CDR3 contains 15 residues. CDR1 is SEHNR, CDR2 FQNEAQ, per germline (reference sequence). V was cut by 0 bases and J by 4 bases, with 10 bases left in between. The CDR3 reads CASSLAGGSNQPQHF. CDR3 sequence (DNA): TGTGCCAGCAGCTTAGCGGGGGGCAGTAATCAGCCCCAGCATTTT.

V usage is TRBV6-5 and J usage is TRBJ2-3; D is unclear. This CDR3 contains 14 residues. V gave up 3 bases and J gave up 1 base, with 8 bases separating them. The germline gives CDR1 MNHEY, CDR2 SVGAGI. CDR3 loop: CASSYFGGTDTQYF. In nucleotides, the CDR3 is TGTGCCAGCAGTTATTTCGGCGGCACAGATACGCAGTATTTT.

CDR3 DNA sequence: TGCGCCAGCAGCTGGCGGACAGCGGACTATGGCTACACCTTC. This sequence encodes CASSWRTADYGYTF. The chain employs TRBV5-1 and TRBJ1-2; D is perhaps TRBD1 (6 bases). The CDR3 spans 14 residues. CDR1 and CDR2 (germline): SGHRS, YFSETQ. V lost 3 bases to trimming and J lost 3 bases, with 12 bases between them. The full variable domain, its missing parts supplied by reference TRBV5-1 and TRBJ1-2, is KAGVTQTPRYLIKTRGQQVTLSCSPISGHRSVSWYQQTPGQGLQFLFEYFSETQRNKGNFPGRFSGRQFSNSRSEMNVSTLELGDSALYLCASSWRTADYGYTFGSGTRLTVV.

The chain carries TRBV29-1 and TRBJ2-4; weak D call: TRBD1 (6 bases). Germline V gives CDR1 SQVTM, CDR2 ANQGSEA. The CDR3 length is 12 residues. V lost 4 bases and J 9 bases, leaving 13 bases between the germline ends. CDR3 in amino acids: CSVGQDSGIQYF. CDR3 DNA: TGCAGCGTTGGCCAGGACAGTGGCATTCAGTACTTC.

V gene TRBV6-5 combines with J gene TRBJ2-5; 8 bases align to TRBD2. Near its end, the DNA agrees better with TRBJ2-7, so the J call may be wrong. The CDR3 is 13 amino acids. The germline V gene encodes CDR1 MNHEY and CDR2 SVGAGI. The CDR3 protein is CASQRGGASEQYF. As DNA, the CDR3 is TGTGCCAGCCAACGGGGGGGGGCAAGCGAGCAGTACTTC.

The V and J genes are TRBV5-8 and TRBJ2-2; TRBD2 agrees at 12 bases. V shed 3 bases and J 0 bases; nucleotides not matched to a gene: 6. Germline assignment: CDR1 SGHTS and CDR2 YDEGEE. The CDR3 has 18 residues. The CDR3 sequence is CASSYGLAGTPNTGELFF. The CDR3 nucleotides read TGTGCCAGCAGCTACGGACTAGCGGGGACCCCGAACACCGGGGAGCTGTTTTTT.

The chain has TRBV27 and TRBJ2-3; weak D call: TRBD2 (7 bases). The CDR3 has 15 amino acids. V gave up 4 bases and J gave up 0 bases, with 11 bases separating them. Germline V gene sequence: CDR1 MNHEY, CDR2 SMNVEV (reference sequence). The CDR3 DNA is TGTGCCAGCAGTTCTCCGGGGGGCAGCACAGATACGCAGTATTTT. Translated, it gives CASSSPGGSTDTQYF.

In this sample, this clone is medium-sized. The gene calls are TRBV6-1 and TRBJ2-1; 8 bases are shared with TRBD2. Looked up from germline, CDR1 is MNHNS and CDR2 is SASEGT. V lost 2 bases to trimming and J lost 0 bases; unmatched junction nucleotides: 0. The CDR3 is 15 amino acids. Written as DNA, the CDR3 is TGTGCCAGCAGTGAACTAGCGGGCTCCTACAATGAGCAGTTCTTC. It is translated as CASSELAGSYNEQFF.

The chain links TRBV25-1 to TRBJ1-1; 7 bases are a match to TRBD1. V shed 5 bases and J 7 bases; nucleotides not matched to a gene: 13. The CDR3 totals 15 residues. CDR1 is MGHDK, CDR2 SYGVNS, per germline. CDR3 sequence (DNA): TGTGCCAGCAGTCCGTACCTCGACAGGGTGGGTGAAGCTTTCTTT. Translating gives CASSPYLDRVGEAFF.

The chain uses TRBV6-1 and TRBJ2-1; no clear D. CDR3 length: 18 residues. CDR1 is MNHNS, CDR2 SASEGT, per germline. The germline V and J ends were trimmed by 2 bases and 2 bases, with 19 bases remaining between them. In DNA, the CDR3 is TGTGCCAGCAGTGAAAGGCCGCAGTTTGCCCAGGCCTACAATGAGCAGTTCTTC. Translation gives CASSERPQFAQAYNEQFF.

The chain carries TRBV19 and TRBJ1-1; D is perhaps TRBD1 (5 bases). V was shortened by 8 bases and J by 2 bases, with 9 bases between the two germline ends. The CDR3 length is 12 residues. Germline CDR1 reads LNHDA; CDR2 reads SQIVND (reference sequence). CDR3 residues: CASLRGNTEAFF. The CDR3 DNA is TGTGCCAGTTTGAGGGGAAACACTGAAGCTTTCTTT.

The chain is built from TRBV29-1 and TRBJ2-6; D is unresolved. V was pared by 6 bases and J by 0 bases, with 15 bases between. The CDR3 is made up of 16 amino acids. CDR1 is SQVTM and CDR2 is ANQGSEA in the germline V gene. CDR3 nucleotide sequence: TGCAGCGTCGGGTCCCAGTCCTACTCTGGGGCCAACGTCCTGACTTTC. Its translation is CSVGSQSYSGANVLTF.

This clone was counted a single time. In DNA form, the CDR3 reads TGTGCCAGCAGCCTCCCTTGGCGGAATCAGCCCCAGCATTTT. This translates into CASSLPWRNQPQHF. The J gene is TRBJ1-5, the V gene TRBV5-8, with unresolved D. The V end lost 4 bases, the J end lost 4 bases, and 12 bases lay between the germline ends. The CDR3 length is 14 residues. Germline assignment: CDR1 SGHTS and CDR2 YDEGEE.

The CDR3 DNA is TGCGCCAGCGGAACACTAGGGGGGGAGACCCAGTACTTC. It yields the protein CASGTLGGETQYF. This rearrangement joins TRBV5-1 to TRBJ2-5; either TRBD1 or TRBD2 may supply D (6 bases each). CDR1 is SGHRS and CDR2 is YFSETQ in the germline V gene. V dropped 7 bases and J dropped 5 bases, with 15 bases sitting between them. The CDR3 consists of 13 residues.

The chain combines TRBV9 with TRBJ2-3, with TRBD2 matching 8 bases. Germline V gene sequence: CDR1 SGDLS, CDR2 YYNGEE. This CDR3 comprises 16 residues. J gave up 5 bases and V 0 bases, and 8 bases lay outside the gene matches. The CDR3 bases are TGTGCCAGCAGCGTAGGCAACGGGGGGGCCGAAGATACGCAGTATTTT. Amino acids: CASSVGNGGAEDTQYF.

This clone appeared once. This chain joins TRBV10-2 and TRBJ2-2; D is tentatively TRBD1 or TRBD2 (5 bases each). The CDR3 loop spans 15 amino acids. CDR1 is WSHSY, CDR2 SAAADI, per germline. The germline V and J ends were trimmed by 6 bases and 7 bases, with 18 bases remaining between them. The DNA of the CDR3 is TGCGCCAGCAGCCACGGGACCCTTAGGATCGGGGAGCTGTTTTTT. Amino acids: CASSHGTLRIGELFF.

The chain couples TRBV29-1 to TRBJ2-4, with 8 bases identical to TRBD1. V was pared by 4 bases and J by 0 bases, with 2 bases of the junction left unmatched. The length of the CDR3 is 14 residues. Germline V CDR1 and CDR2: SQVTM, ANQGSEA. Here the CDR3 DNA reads TGCAGCGTTGGGGACAGGTTAGCCAAAAACATTCAGTACTTC. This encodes CSVGDRLAKNIQYF.

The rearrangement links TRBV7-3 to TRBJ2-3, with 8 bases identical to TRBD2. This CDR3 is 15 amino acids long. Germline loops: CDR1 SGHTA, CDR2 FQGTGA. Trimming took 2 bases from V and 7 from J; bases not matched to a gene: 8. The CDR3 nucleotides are TGTGCCAGCAGCTTACAGCAAGCGGGGGCTAATACGCAGTATTTT. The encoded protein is CASSLQQAGANTQYF.

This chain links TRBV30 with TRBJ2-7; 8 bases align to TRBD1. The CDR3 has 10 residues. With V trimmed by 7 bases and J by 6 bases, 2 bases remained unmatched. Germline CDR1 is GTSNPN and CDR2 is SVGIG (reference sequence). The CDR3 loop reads CAFDRGEQYF. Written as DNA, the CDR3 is TGTGCCTTTGACAGGGGCGAGCAGTACTTC.